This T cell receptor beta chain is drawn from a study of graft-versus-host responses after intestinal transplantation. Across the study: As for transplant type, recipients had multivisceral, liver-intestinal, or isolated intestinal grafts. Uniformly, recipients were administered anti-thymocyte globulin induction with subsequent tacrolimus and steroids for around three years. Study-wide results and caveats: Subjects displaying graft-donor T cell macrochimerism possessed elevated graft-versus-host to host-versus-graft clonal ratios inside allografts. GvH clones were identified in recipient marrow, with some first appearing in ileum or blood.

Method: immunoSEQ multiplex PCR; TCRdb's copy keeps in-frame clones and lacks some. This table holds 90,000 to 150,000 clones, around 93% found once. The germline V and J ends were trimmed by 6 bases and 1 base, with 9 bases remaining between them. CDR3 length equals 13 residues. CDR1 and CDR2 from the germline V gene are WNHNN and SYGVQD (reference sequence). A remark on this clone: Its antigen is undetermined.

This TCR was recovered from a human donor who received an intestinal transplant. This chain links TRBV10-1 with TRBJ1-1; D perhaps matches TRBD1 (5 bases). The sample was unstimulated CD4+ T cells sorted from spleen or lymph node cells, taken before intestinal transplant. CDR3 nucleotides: TGCGCCAGCAGGTGGGACCCGAACACTGAAGCTTTCTTT. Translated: CASRWDPNTEAFF.